This T cell receptor beta chain comes out of a study of post-analysis software for immune sequencing data. Study at large: Relapsing-remitting, secondary progressive and progressive-relapsing multiple sclerosis courses were included.

Incorporated into the TCR beta cDNA libraries were unique molecular identifiers, which served to reduce PCR and sequencing biases. MiXCR was run by TCRdb on the PCR reads, yielding one entry per CDR3 protein. The data show under 200,000 distinct CDR3 sequences, around 36% seen once. This clonotype was picked up a small number of times. With 4 bases clipped from V and 2 bases from J, the junction kept 12 bases outside the gene matches. Looked up from germline, CDR1 is SGHRS and CDR2 is YFSETQ. The CDR3 extends over 16 amino acids. Sequencing was performed on blood, taken after autologous hematopoietic stem cell transplantation. This clonotype originated in a girl aged 5 to 17 with multiple sclerosis. The chain has TRBV5-1 and TRBJ2-7, with TRBD1 identical over 7 bases. This CDR3 is CASSAAGTVKPYEQYF. The CDR3 DNA follows: TGCGCCAGCAGCGCCGCCGGGACAGTAAAACCCTACGAGCAGTACTTC.